Below, 22 T cell receptor beta chains from the same sample are listed, as sequenced in a study of T cells in Graves' hyperthyroidism and ophthalmopathy. The investigators amplified TCR beta CDR3 regions from RNA transcripts. TCR CDR3 underwent first-round RT-PCR with the HTBI primer set. TCRdb passed the multiplex PCR reads through MiXCR, listing each CDR3 protein once. Here the sample spans 330,000 or so distinct CDR3 sequences, 18% being singletons. Specimen: blood. The source is a woman between 40 and 50 years old with Graves' ophthalmopathy.

Many counts were recorded for this clonotype. The chain joins TRBV7-8 to TRBJ2-7; 8 nucleotides align to TRBD1. The length of the CDR3 is 18 residues. Germline CDR1 reads SGHVS; CDR2 reads FQNEAQ. J lost 0 bases, V lost 5 bases, and 15 bases had no gene match. The CDR3 DNA is TGTGCCAGCAGCCACCCGGACAGGGCGAGGCGGAGCTCCTACGAGCAGTACTTC. It codes for CASSHPDRARRSSYEQYF.

This clonotype was picked up many times. The gene calls are TRBV2 and TRBJ2-7; D is perhaps TRBD1 or TRBD2 (5 bases each). Germline V gives CDR1 SNHLY, CDR2 FYNNEI. Trimming cost V 6 bases and J 1 base, with 10 bases left between them. This CDR3 region has 13 residues. Here the CDR3 reads CASRRDGSYEQYF. As DNA, the CDR3 is TGTGCCAGCAGGAGGGACGGATCCTACGAGCAGTACTTC.

This chain links TRBV9 with TRBJ1-2; TRBD1 agrees at 12 bases. CDR1 is SGDLS and CDR2 is YYNGEE in the germline V gene. The CDR3 loop spans 14 amino acids. Trimming took 2 bases from V and 13 from J; bases not matched to a gene: 9. In nucleotides, the CDR3 is TGTGCCAGCAGCGTGACGGGACAGGGGGCGAAAGTCACCTTC. Translated: CASSVTGQGAKVTF.

This clonotype appeared a few times. This chain links TRBV9 with TRBJ2-2; D may match TRBD1 or TRBD2 (5 bases each). Germline loops: CDR1 SGDLS, CDR2 YYNGEE. The ends were cut back, 3 bases at V and 7 bases at J, with 13 bases in the middle. The CDR3 has 14 amino acids. CDR3 nucleotide sequence: TGTGCCAGCAGCGAAGAATGGGGGATCGGGGAGCTGTTTTTT. Encoded protein: CASSEEWGIGELFF.

This clonotype was counted ten times or more. The chain links TRBV27 to TRBJ2-2, with D perhaps matching TRBD2 (6 bases). The germline V gene encodes CDR1 MNHEY and CDR2 SMNVEV (reference sequence). V lost 8 bases and J lost 6, with 25 bases in between. The CDR3 runs to 17 residues. CDR3 DNA: TGTGCCAGCCCACCCGGACCGACTAGAGCGTATTCCGGGGAGCTGTTTTTT. It is translated as CASPPGPTRAYSGELFF.

There are many counts of this clonotype. The genes are TRBV3-1 and TRBJ1-1; perhaps TRBD1 as D (5 bases). Trimming removed 0 bases at V and 8 bases at J, with 16 bases between. Germline loops: CDR1 LGHDT, CDR2 YNNKEL (reference sequence). This CDR3 is 15 amino acids long. The CDR3 nucleotides read TGTGCCAGCAGCCAAGATTGGGGCAGGGCGATCGAAGCTTTCTTT. This translates into CASSQDWGRAIEAFF.

This clonotype appeared many times. The V gene is TRBV2, the J gene TRBJ2-7, with TRBD2 matching 8 bases. Germline-derived CDR1 and CDR2 are SNHLY and FYNNEI. V was pared by 4 bases and J by 2 bases, with 4 bases of the junction left unmatched. This CDR3 has 14 residues. CDR3 nucleotides: TGTGCCAGCAGTGTTTTTAGCGGGACCTACGAGCAGTACTTC. This gives the protein CASSVFSGTYEQYF.

This clonotype was observed a few times. The rearrangement uses TRBV29-1 and TRBJ2-7; 9 nucleotides match TRBD1. Looked up from germline, CDR1 is SQVTM and CDR2 is ANQGSEA. With 5 bases clipped from V and 1 base from J, the junction kept 3 bases outside the gene matches. The CDR3 has 13 amino acids. Here the CDR3 reads CSVTGQGSYEQYF. The CDR3 DNA reads TGCAGCGTTACCGGACAGGGGTCCTACGAGCAGTACTTC.

The chain joins TRBV30 to TRBJ1-2; no definite D call. Looked up from germline, CDR1 is GTSNPN and CDR2 is SVGIG (reference sequence). CDR3 length: 12 amino acids. The V and J ends lost 0 bases and 2 bases respectively, with 4 bases between them. The CDR3 reads CAWSVSNYGYTF. The CDR3 nucleotides read TGTGCCTGGAGTGTCTCCAACTATGGCTACACCTTC.

This clonotype came up many times. The chain links TRBV6-2 or TRBV6-3 to TRBJ2-2, with D tentatively TRBD2 (5 bases). Looked up from germline, CDR1 is MNHEY and CDR2 is SVGEGT. V was clipped by 5 bases and J by 3 bases, with 13 bases between them. The CDR3 contains 15 residues. CDR3 sequence (DNA): TGTGCCAGCAGTGCTCCCCGGGGTTACACCGGGGAGCTGTTTTTT. Its translation is CASSAPRGYTGELFF.

This clonotype was found a few times. A read error may produce the germline difference seen at one junction end. The J gene is TRBJ1-2, the V gene TRBV6-1; 7 bases are shared with TRBD1. The CDR3 totals 14 residues. Germline CDR1 MNHNS, CDR2 SASEGT. CDR3 bases: TGTGCCAGCAGACGCGTGACAGGGAACTATGGCTACAACTTC. Its translation is CASRRVTGNYGYNF.

The genes are TRBV6-1 and TRBJ1-5, with 8 bases lining up with TRBD1. The V and J ends lost 8 bases and 3 bases, in that order; junction bases with no gene match: 6. Per germline, CDR1 MNHNS and CDR2 SASEGT. The CDR3 runs 14 residues. CDR3 in DNA: TGTGCCAGCCTCGCAGGGGGCCCCAATCAGCCCCAGCATTTT. Its protein is CASLAGGPNQPQHF.

V usage is TRBV9 and J usage is TRBJ1-2; D unresolved. Trimming pared 0 bases from V and 5 bases from J, leaving 17 bases between. Germline CDR1 is SGDLS and CDR2 is YYNGEE. The CDR3 totals 16 residues. The CDR3 nucleotides read TGTGCCAGCAGCGTAGCTACGAGTGGAGGTTTTTATGGCTACACCTTC. Amino acids: CASSVATSGGFYGYTF.

At least ten counts were recorded for this clonotype. The DNA for the CDR3 is TGTGCCACCAGCTCCGGGACAGGGGGGTACGAGCAGTACTTC. This encodes CATSSGTGGYEQYF. The rearrangement uses TRBV24-1 and TRBJ2-7; 11 positions match TRBD1. Losses at the gene ends were 7 bases for V and 4 bases for J; bases not matched to a gene: 5. From germline, CDR1 is KGHDR and CDR2 SFDVKD. The CDR3 extends over 14 amino acids.

This clonotype was seen at least ten times. The chain is built from TRBV2 and TRBJ1-3; D ambiguous. The CDR3 extends over 12 amino acids. Germline V lookup: CDR1 SNHLY, CDR2 FYNNEI. Deletions cut 6 bases from V and 0 bases from J, with 3 bases between. CDR3 in amino acids: CASSGSGNTIYF. The DNA for the CDR3 is TGTGCCAGCAGCGGCTCTGGAAACACCATATATTTT.

This clonotype was recorded many times. The chain is built from TRBV5-6 and TRBJ2-7; D is uncertain. The length of the CDR3 is 11 residues. Germline CDR1 and CDR2: SGHDT and YYEEEE. V was pared by 0 bases and J by 8 bases, with 6 bases between. The CDR3 DNA sequence: TGTGCCAGCAGCTTGGGGGCCCAGCAGTACTTC. This gives the protein CASSLGAQQYF.

Ten or more counts support this clonotype. As DNA, the CDR3 is TGCGCCAGCAGCCAAGTGGTAGCTGGGGCCAACGTCCTGACTTTC. Its translation: CASSQVVAGANVLTF. This chain links TRBV4-3 with TRBJ2-6; no reliable D call. V lost 1 base to trimming and J lost 2 bases, with 6 bases between them. The CDR3 consists of 15 residues. CDR1 LGHNA and CDR2 YSLEER come from the germline V gene.

Only a few counts were recorded for this clonotype. The rearrangement joins TRBV10-3 to TRBJ1-5, with 12 positions matching TRBD1. The CDR3 consists of 16 residues. Per the germline V gene, CDR1 is ENHRY and CDR2 is SYGVKD. The V gene end was trimmed by 8 bases and the J gene end by 0 bases; junction bases not matched to a gene: 5. The CDR3 DNA is TGTGCCATCGGCGGGACAGGGGGCCATAGCAATCAGCCCCAGCATTTT. It translates to CAIGGTGGHSNQPQHF.

This clonotype was counted many times. V gene TRBV29-1 combines with J gene TRBJ2-1; 7 bases map to TRBD2. Germline CDR1 is SQVTM and CDR2 is ANQGSEA. V was clipped by 4 bases and J by 5 bases; unmatched bases: 8. The CDR3 sequence is 14 residues long. The CDR3 DNA sequence: TGCAGCGTTGTAAGCGGGGCCAGAAACAATGAGCAGTTCTTC. Its translation is CSVVSGARNNEQFF.

The chain joins TRBV29-1 to TRBJ1-1; 11 bases line up with TRBD1. The germline V gene encodes CDR1 SQVTM and CDR2 ANQGSEA. The V segment lost 6 bases and the J segment 4 bases; nucleotides outside the gene matches: 7. CDR3 length: 14 residues. This CDR3 reads CSVDGQGAGTEAFF. For the CDR3, the DNA is TGCAGCGTAGATGGACAGGGGGCAGGCACTGAAGCTTTCTTT.

The table lists this clonotype with many counts. The chain has TRBV12-3 or TRBV12-4 and TRBJ2-7; TRBD2 matches 10 bases. This CDR3 spans 15 amino acids. J was trimmed by 6 bases and V by 4 bases; bases with no gene match: 9. Here the CDR3 DNA reads TGTGCCAGCAGTTCCAGCGGGAGGGCCTTGGCCGAGCAGTACTTC. It encodes CASSSSGRALAEQYF.

CDR3 amino acids: CASTPGKSNQPQHF. Here the CDR3 DNA reads TGTGCCAGTACCCCGGGGAAAAGCAATCAGCCCCAGCATTTT. The rearrangement links TRBV19 to TRBJ1-5; D is uncertain. This CDR3 has 14 residues. The germline V gene encodes CDR1 LNHDA and CDR2 SQIVND (reference sequence). Trimming took 7 bases from V and 1 from J, leaving 11 bases between them.